The 18 T cell receptor beta chains reported below all come from one sample, sequenced in a study of CD8+ T cells in alopecia areata. Following RNA extraction, reverse transcription yielded cDNA that acted as the sequencing template. Here immunoSEQ multiplex PCR was the method, and the copy in TCRdb shows in-frame clones only, minus some. In the table there are 180,000 or so clones, around 63% of which are singletons. This sample comprised CD4+ T cells sorted from blood, obtained at week 0. Receptor source: a human donor with alopecia areata.

V usage is TRBV29-1 and J usage is TRBJ2-1; a weak D match, TRBD2 (6 bases). V was clipped by 2 bases and J by 9 bases, with 20 bases between them. The CDR3 loop spans 15 amino acids. Germline values: CDR1 SQVTM, CDR2 ANQGSEA. CDR3 sequence reads: CSVEMIATGGGEQFF. The DNA of the CDR3 is TGCAGCGTTGAAATGATTGCAACCGGGGGTGGTGAGCAGTTCTTC.

V and J are TRBV27 and TRBJ1-1; D gene unclear. CDR1 and CDR2 from the germline V gene are MNHEY and SMNVEV (reference sequence). The CDR3 sequence is 15 residues long. V was pared by 5 bases and J by 5 bases, with 18 bases between. The CDR3 DNA is TGTGCCAGCAGTCCAGGAAGCCTGGTTAGGACTGAAGCTTTCTTT. Its translation is CASSPGSLVRTEAFF.

The chain is built from TRBV25-1 and TRBJ2-7; D assignment may be TRBD1 or TRBD2 (6 bases each). Germline CDR1 MGHDK, CDR2 SYGVNS. V lost 4 bases and J 4 bases, leaving 17 bases between the germline ends. This CDR3 spans 15 amino acids. The CDR3 DNA sequence: TGTGCCAGCAGTGGTGGAGGGGGGCCACCTTACGAGCAGTACTTC. Protein product: CASSGGGGPPYEQYF.

The CDR3 nucleotides are TGCGCCAGCAGTCCCCAGCAGAACTATGGCTACACCTTC. Protein product: CASSPQQNYGYTF. This chain connects TRBV10-1 to TRBJ1-2; D unresolved. With 5 bases removed from V and 2 bases from J, the gap between germline ends came to 9 bases. Germline V gene sequence: CDR1 WNHNN, CDR2 SYGVQD (reference sequence). The CDR3 consists of 13 residues.

This clone came up once. The rearrangement links TRBV30 to TRBJ1-2; D gene uncertain. Trimming removed 4 bases at V and 2 bases at J, with 8 bases between. Germline V gene sequence: CDR1 GTSNPN, CDR2 SVGIG (reference sequence). The CDR3 spans 12 residues. The CDR3 is CAWKYLNYGYTF. The CDR3 DNA sequence: TGTGCCTGGAAATACCTAAACTATGGCTACACCTTC. Variable domain in full (rest from reference TRBV30 and TRBJ1-2): SQTIHQWPATLVQPVGSPLSLECTVEGTSNPNLYWYRQAAGRGLQLLFYSVGIGQISSEVPQNLSASRPQDRQFILSSKKLLLSDSGFYLCAWKYLNYGYTFGSGTRLTVV.

This clone was seen more than once but under ten times. The rearrangement uses TRBV29-1 and TRBJ1-1; a weak D match, TRBD1 (5 bases). With 7 bases removed from V and 0 bases from J, the gap between germline ends came to 12 bases. Germline V lookup: CDR1 SQVTM, CDR2 ANQGSEA. CDR3 length: 13 amino acids. CDR3 sequence: CSALTAMNTEAFF. The CDR3 nucleotides read TGCAGCGCTCTGACAGCCATGAACACTGAAGCTTTCTTT.

Regarding this clone: Other DNA sequences in this specimen translate into the identical CDR3. The chain carries TRBV5-1 and TRBJ2-3; no clear D gene. V lost 1 base to trimming and J lost 8 bases, with 5 bases between them. The germline gives CDR1 SGHRS, CDR2 YFSETQ. The length of the CDR3 is 11 residues. CDR3 region: CASSLYGTQYF. The CDR3, as DNA: TGCGCCAGCAGCTTGTACGGTACGCAGTATTTT.

The V gene is TRBV28, the J gene TRBJ2-5; 10 nucleotides line up with TRBD2. From germline, CDR1 is MDHEN and CDR2 SYDVKM. After removal of 6 bases from V and 5 bases from J, the junction contained 9 bases not matched to a gene. CDR3 length: 15 amino acids. CDR3 loop: CASSPQRGGRETQYF. The DNA for the CDR3 is TGTGCCAGCAGCCCACAGCGGGGGGGCAGGGAGACCCAGTACTTC.

The rearrangement joins TRBV29-1 to TRBJ2-4; D possibly matches TRBD1 or TRBD2 (5 bases each). The germline gives CDR1 SQVTM, CDR2 ANQGSEA. The CDR3 runs 17 residues. V dropped 4 bases and J dropped 0 bases, with 19 bases sitting between them. This chain's CDR3 is CSVGGGWGLGAKNIQYF. The CDR3 nucleotides are TGCAGCGTTGGTGGAGGATGGGGGTTGGGAGCCAAAAACATTCAGTACTTC.

The chain couples TRBV29-1 to TRBJ2-5; maybe TRBD2 (6 bases). V lost 4 bases and J 9 bases, leaving 15 bases between the germline ends. This CDR3 is built from 12 residues. Germline V gives CDR1 SQVTM, CDR2 ANQGSEA. The CDR3 region has the DNA TGCAGCGTTGGGACGCCGCCGGGGGCCCAGTACTTC. Translating it yields CSVGTPPGAQYF.

V and J are TRBV7-3 and TRBJ2-3; 7 bases line up with TRBD1. V lost 5 bases and J lost 4; bases outside the gene matches: 9. The CDR3 length is 15 residues. Germline loops: CDR1 SGHTA, CDR2 FQGTGA. CDR3 coding DNA: TGTGCCAGCAGCATACCGACAGGGATAGCAGATACGCAGTATTTT. It codes for CASSIPTGIADTQYF.

This clone was observed a single time. The chain uses TRBV9 and TRBJ1-1; D gene ambiguous. The V gene lost 2 bases and the J gene lost 1 base, with 9 bases spanning the gap. The CDR3 extends over 14 amino acids. Germline V gene data show CDR1 as SGDLS and CDR2 as YYNGEE. The CDR3: CASSVRPSNTEAFF. Here the CDR3 DNA reads TGTGCCAGCAGCGTTCGACCGTCGAACACTGAAGCTTTCTTT.

The rearrangement joins TRBV30 to TRBJ2-2; the D is unclear. CDR1 GTSNPN and CDR2 SVGIG come from the germline V gene (reference sequence). V shed 5 bases and J shed 5 bases, with 9 bases lying between them. The CDR3 has 12 residues. The CDR3 sequence is CAWGHGTGELFF. CDR3 bases: TGTGCCTGGGGTCATGGGACCGGGGAGCTGTTTTTT.

This sequence joins TRBV4-3 and TRBJ1-6; D ambiguous. V dropped 3 bases and J dropped 8 bases, with 14 bases sitting between them. CDR3 size: 15 residues. Germline-derived CDR1 and CDR2 are LGHNA and YSLEER. In nucleotides, the CDR3 is TGCGCCAGCAGCCAGTCTGCGGGCTCGTATTCACCCCTCCACTTT. It specifies CASSQSAGSYSPLHF.

This chain uses TRBV4-1 with TRBJ2-3, with D possibly matching TRBD2 (6 bases). There are 17 residues in the CDR3. Trimming pared 0 bases from V and 0 bases from J, leaving 13 bases between. CDR1 MGHRA and CDR2 YSYEKL come from the germline V gene. CDR3 amino acids: CASSQDSSGLSTDTQYF. As DNA, the CDR3 is TGCGCCAGCAGCCAAGATTCCAGCGGGCTGAGCACAGATACGCAGTATTTT.

The V call is TRBV29-1, the J call TRBJ2-3; TRBD1 aligns across 10 bases. Germline CDR1 SQVTM, CDR2 ANQGSEA. This CDR3 has 16 residues. CDR3 nucleotide sequence: TGCAGTAATTCCCCCCTGGACAGGGGGAGCACAGATACGCAGTATTTT. This codes for CSNSPLDRGSTDTQYF.

The chain joins TRBV10-2 to TRBJ2-5; D assignment may be TRBD1 or TRBD2 (5 bases each). Trimming removed 5 bases from V and 1 base from J, with 11 bases in between. The CDR3 is 14 amino acids. In germline, CDR1 is WSHSY, CDR2 SAAADI. CDR3 residues: CASSPGRIQETQYF. Here the CDR3 DNA reads TGCGCCAGCAGTCCGGGACGGATCCAAGAGACCCAGTACTTC.

In its sample, this clone was seen once. The J gene is TRBJ2-6, the V gene TRBV15; a possible D gene is TRBD1 (6 bases). Germline V CDR1 and CDR2: LNHNV, YYDKDF (reference sequence). This CDR3 comprises 18 residues. Trimming pared 0 bases from V and 0 bases from J, leaving 12 bases between. The CDR3 DNA reads TGTGCCACCAGCAGAGATTTCGGGACACTCTCTGGGGCCAACGTCCTGACTTTC. It yields the protein CATSRDFGTLSGANVLTF.